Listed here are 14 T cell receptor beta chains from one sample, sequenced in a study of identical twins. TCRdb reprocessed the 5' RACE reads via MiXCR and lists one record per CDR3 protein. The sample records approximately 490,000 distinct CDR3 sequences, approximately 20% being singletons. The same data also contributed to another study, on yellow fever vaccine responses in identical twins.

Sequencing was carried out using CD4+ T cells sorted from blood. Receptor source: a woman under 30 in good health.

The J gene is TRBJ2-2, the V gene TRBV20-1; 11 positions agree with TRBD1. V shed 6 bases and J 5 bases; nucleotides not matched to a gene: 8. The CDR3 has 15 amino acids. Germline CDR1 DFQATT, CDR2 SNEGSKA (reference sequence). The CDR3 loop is CSAQRDRGDTGELFF. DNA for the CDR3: TGCAGTGCCCAAAGGGACAGGGGGGATACCGGGGAGCTGTTTTTT.

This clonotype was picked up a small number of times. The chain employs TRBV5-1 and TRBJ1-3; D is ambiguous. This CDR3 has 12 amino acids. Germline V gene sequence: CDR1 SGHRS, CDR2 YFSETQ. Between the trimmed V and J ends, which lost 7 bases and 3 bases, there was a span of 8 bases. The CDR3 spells CASAGGGNTIYF. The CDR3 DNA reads TGCGCCAGCGCAGGAGGTGGAAACACCATATATTTT. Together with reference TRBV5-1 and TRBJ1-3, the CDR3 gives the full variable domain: KAGVTQTPRYLIKTRGQQVTLSCSPISGHRSVSWYQQTPGQGLQFLFEYFSETQRNKGNFPGRFSGRQFSNSRSEMNVSTLELGDSALYLCASAGGGNTIYFGEGSWLTVV.

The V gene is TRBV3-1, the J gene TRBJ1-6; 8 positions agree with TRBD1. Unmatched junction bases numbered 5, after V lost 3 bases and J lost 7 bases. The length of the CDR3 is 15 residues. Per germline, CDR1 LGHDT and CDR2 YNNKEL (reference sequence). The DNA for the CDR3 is TGTGCCAGCAGCCAGACTTACAGGGGGAATTCACCCCTCCACTTT. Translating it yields CASSQTYRGNSPLHF. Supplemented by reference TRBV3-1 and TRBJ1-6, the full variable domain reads DTAVSQTPKYLVTQMGNDKSIKCEQNLGHDTMYWYKQDSKKFLKIMFSYNNKELIINETVPNRFSPKSPDKAHLNLHINSLELGDSAVYFCASSQTYRGNSPLHFGNGTRLTVT.

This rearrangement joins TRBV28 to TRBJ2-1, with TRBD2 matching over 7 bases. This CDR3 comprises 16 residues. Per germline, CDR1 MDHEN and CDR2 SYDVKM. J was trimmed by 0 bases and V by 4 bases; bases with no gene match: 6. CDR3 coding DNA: TGTGCCAGCAGTTCAGCGGGGAGAGGCTCCTACAATGAGCAGTTCTTC. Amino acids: CASSSAGRGSYNEQFF.

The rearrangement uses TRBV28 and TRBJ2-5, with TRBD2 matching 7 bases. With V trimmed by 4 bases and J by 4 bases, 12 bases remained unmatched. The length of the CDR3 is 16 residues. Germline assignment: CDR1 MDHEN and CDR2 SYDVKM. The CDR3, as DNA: TGTGCCAGCAGTTCCCGCGGCGGGGGAAAGGGAGAGACCCAGTACTTC. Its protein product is CASSSRGGGKGETQYF.

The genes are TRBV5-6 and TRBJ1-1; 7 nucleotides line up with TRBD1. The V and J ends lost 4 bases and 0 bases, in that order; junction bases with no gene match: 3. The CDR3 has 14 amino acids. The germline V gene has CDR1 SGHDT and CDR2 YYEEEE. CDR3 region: CASSRGQMNTEAFF. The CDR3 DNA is TGTGCCAGCAGCCGGGGACAGATGAACACTGAAGCTTTCTTT.

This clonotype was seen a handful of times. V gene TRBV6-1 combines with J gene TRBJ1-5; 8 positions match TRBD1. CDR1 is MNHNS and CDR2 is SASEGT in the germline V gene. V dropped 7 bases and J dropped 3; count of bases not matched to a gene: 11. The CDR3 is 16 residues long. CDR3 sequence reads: CASKGQDREVNQPQHF. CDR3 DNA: TGTGCCAGCAAAGGCCAGGACAGGGAAGTCAATCAGCCCCAGCATTTT.

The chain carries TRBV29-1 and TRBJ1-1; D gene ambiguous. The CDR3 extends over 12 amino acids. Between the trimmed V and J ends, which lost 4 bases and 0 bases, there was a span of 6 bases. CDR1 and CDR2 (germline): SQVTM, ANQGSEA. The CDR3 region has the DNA TGCAGCGTTGGGGGTATGAACACTGAAGCTTTCTTT. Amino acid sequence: CSVGGMNTEAFF.

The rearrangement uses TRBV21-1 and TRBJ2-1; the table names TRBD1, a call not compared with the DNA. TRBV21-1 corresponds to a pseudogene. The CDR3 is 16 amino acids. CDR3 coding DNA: TGTGCCAGCAGCCAACACCGGGACCCCATCGGCAATGAGCAGTTCTTC. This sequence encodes CASSQHRDPIGNEQFF.

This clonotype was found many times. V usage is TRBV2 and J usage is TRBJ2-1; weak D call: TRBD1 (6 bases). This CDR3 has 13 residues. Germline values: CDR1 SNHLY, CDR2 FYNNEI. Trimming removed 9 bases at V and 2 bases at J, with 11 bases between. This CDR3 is CARGWTAYNEQFF. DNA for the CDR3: TGTGCCAGAGGTTGGACAGCCTACAATGAGCAGTTCTTC.

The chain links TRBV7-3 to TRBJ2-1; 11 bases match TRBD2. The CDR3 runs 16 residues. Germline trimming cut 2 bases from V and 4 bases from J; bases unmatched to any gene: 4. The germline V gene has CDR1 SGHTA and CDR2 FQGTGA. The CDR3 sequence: CASSLDSGREYNEQFF. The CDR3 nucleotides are TGTGCCAGCAGCTTAGATAGCGGGAGGGAGTACAATGAGCAGTTCTTC.

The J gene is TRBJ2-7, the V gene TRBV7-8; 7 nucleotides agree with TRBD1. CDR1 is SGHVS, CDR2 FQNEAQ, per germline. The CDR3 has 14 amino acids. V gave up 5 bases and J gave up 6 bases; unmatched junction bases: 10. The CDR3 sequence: CASSTPSTGIEQYF. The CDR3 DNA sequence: TGTGCCAGCAGCACTCCCTCGACAGGGATCGAGCAGTACTTC.

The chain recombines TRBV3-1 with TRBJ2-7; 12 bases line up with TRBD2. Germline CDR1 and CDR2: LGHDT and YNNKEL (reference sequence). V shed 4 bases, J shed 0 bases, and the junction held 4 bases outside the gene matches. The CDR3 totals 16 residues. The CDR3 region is CASSPRTSGISYEQYF. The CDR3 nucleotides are TGTGCCAGCAGCCCCAGGACTAGCGGGATCTCCTACGAGCAGTACTTC.

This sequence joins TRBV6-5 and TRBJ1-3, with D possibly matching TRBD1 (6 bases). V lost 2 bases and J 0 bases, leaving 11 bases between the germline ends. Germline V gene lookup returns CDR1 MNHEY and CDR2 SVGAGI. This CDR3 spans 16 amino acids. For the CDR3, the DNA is TGTGCCAGCAGTTACCAGGGGTCCTACTCTGGAAACACCATATATTTT. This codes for CASSYQGSYSGNTIYF.